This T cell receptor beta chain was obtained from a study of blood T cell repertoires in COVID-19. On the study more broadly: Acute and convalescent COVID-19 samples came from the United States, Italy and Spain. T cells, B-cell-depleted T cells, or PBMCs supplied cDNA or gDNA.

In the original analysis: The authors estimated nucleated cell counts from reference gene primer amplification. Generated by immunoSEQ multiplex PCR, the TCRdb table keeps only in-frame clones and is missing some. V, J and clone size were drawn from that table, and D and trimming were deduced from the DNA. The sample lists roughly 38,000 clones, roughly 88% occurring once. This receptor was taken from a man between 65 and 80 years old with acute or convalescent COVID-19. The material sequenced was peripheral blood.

The CDR3 sequence is CASGAPMNTEAFF. The CDR3, as DNA: TGTGCCAGCGGGGCCCCCATGAACACTGAAGCTTTCTTT. The V gene is TRBV27, the J gene TRBJ1-1; D possibly corresponds to TRBD1 (5 bases). This CDR3 comprises 13 residues. CDR1 and CDR2 from the germline V gene are MNHEY and SMNVEV (reference sequence). The ends were cut back, 8 bases at V and 0 bases at J, with 10 bases in the middle.